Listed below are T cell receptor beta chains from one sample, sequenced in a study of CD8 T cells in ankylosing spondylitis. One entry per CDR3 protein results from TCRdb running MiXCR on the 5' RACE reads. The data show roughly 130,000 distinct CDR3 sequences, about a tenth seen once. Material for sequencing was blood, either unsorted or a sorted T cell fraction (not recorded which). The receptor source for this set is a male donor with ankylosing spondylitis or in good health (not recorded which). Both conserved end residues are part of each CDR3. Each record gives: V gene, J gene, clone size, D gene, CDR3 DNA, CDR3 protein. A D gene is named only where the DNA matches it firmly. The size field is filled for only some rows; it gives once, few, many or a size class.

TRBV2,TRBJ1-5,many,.,TGTGCCAGCAGTTTCTATAGCAATCAGCCCCAGCATTTT,CASSFYSNQPQHF
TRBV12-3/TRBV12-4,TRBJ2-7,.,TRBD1,TGTGCCAGCAGGATACAGGGGATTCCCTACGAGCAGTACTTC,CASRIQGIPYEQYF
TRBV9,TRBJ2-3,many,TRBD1,TGTGCCAGCAGCGTAGCCGGGGCAGGGGGCGTGACAGATACGCAGTATTTT,CASSVAGAGGVTDTQYF
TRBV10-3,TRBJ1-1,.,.,TGTGCCATCACCAGAACAGGGAACACTGAAGCTTTCTTT,CAITRTGNTEAFF
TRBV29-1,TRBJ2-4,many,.,TGCAGCGTTGAATCCGTGGACAGTAACATTCAGTACTTC,CSVESVDSNIQYF
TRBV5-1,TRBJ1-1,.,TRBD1,TGCGCCAGCAGCTTGAAAGGGGGCGGGACTGAAGCTTTCTTT,CASSLKGGGTEAFF
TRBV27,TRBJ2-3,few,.,TGTGCCAGCAGTTTCCTGGGGGGAATCACAGATACGCAGTATTTT,CASSFLGGITDTQYF
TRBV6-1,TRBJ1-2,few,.,TGTGCCAGCAGCCACCCGACCCGGGCGGGGAACTATCGCTACACCTTC,CASSHPTRAGNYRYTF
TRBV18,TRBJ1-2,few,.,TGTGCCAGCTCACTAGCGACAGGAACTAACTATGGCTACACCTTC,CASSLATGTNYGYTF
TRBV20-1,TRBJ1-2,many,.,TGCAGTGCTAGGCTGGGGGCCGTTGGCTACACCTTC,CSARLGAVGYTF
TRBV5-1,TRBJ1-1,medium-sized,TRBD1,TGCGCCAGCAGCTTGGAGCCGGGACAGGGAGAAACTGAAGCTTTCTTT,CASSLEPGQGETEAFF
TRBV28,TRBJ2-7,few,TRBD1,TGTGCCAGCAGACCGGGACAGAGCTCCTACGAGCAGTACTTC,CASRPGQSSYEQYF
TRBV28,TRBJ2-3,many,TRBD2,TGTGCCAGCAGTCGACTAGCGGGAGGGTTTGGGGGTACGCAGTATTTT,CASSRLAGGFGGTQYF